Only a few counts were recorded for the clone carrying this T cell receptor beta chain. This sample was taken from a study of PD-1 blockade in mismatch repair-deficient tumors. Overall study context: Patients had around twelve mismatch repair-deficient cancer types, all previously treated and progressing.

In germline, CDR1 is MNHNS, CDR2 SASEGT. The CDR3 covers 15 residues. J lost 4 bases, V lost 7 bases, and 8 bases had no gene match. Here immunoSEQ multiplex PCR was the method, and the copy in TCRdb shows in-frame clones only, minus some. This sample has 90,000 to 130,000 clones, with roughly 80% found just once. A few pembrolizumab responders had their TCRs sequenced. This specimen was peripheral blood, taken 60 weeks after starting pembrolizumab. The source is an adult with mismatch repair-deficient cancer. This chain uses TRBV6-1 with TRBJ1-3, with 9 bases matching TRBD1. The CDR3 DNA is TGTGCCAGCACTCGGGACAGGGAAAAGGGAAACACCATATATTTT. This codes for CASTRDREKGNTIYF.